The clone carrying this T cell receptor beta chain was seen only a few times. Per the germline V gene, CDR1 is LGHDT and CDR2 is YNNKEL (reference sequence). With 0 bases removed from V and 7 bases from J, the gap between germline ends came to 6 bases. The CDR3 length is 12 residues. In the original analysis: Reference gene primer amplification gave nucleated cell count estimates. Assay used: immunoSEQ multiplex PCR; TCRdb lists only in-frame clones, some missing. V and J calls and clone size are given by that table; D and trimming were obtained from the DNA. Of approximately 46,000 clones in the sample, over 65% are singletons; the top ten hold roughly 13%. This entry comes from a study of blood T cell repertoires in COVID-19. Study as a whole: Material from acute and convalescent COVID-19 was sourced from the United States, Italy and Spain. PBMCs, B-cell-depleted T cells, or T cells provided the cDNA or gDNA that made up the material.

The sequence was collected from a human donor in a cohort sampled during active COVID-19. Specimen: peripheral blood. The chain couples TRBV3-1 (or the pseudogene TRBV3-2) to TRBJ1-2; no clear D. The CDR3 nucleotides read TGTGCCAGCAGCCAAGATCTAAGTGGCTACACCTTC. Translated: CASSQDLSGYTF.